Listed here are 12 T cell receptor beta chains from one sample, sequenced in a study of OX40 agonist ivuxolimab in advanced cancers. Here immunoSEQ multiplex PCR was the method, and the copy in TCRdb shows in-frame clones only, minus some. The repertoire holds 99,000 or so clones, with roughly 94% as singletons. This sample comprised CD4+ or CD8+ T cells sorted from blood, obtained in a trial of the OX40 agonist ivuxolimab. The receptor set was obtained from an adult with an advanced solid tumor such as melanoma, head and neck, liver or kidney cancer.

The chain combines TRBV5-4 with TRBJ2-5; D unresolved. Germline lookup yields CDR1 SGHNT and CDR2 YYREEE (reference sequence). The CDR3 totals 15 residues. V was shortened by 2 bases and J by 1 base, with 12 bases between the two germline ends. The CDR3 coding sequence is TGTGCCAGCAGCTTAAGCGTAAAGAGCCAAGAGACCCAGTACTTC. This sequence encodes CASSLSVKSQETQYF.

The chain recombines TRBV19 with TRBJ2-1, with D perhaps TRBD1 (5 bases). Trimming removed 1 base at V and 8 bases at J, with 9 bases between. The V gene's germline CDR1 is LNHDA and CDR2 SQIVND (reference sequence). The CDR3 is 13 amino acids. CDR3 residues: CASSIAQGDEQFF. In DNA form, the CDR3 reads TGTGCCAGTAGTATAGCCCAGGGCGATGAGCAGTTCTTC. The variable domain in full, completed from reference TRBV19 and TRBJ2-1, reads DGGITQSPKYLFRKEGQNVTLSCEQNLNHDAMYWYRQDPGQGLRLIYYSQIVNDFQKGDIAEGYSVSREKKESFPLTVTSAQKNPTAFYLCASSIAQGDEQFFGPGTRLTVL.

The chain employs TRBV7-9 and TRBJ1-4, with D unresolved. V lost 3 bases and J lost 2, with 7 bases in between. The CDR3 totals 14 residues. CDR1 is SEHNR, CDR2 FQNEAQ, per germline (reference sequence). This CDR3 is CASSLRATNEKLFF. For the CDR3, the DNA is TGTGCCAGCAGCTTGAGGGCGACTAATGAAAAACTGTTTTTT.

The chain has TRBV19 and TRBJ2-1; D is ambiguous. Germline lookup yields CDR1 LNHDA and CDR2 SQIVND (reference sequence). CDR3 length equals 11 residues. The V gene lost 3 bases and the J gene lost 10 bases, with 7 bases spanning the gap. CDR3 sequence: CASSMNREQFF. CDR3 nucleotides: TGTGCCAGTAGTATGAACAGAGAGCAGTTCTTC.

The chain joins TRBV29-1 to TRBJ1-3; D is unclear. Germline-derived CDR1 and CDR2 are SQVTM and ANQGSEA. Trimming shortened V by 3 bases and J by 4 bases, and 4 bases separated the two germline ends. The CDR3 contains 11 residues. The CDR3: CSVDGGNTIYF. In DNA form, the CDR3 reads TGCAGCGTTGATGGGGGAAACACCATATATTTT.

In this sample, this clone turned up once. The V and J genes are TRBV18 and TRBJ1-2, with TRBD1 identical over 8 bases. The CDR3 spans 16 residues. Germline V gives CDR1 KGHSH, CDR2 LQKENI. With 3 bases clipped from V and 7 bases from J, the junction kept 13 bases outside the gene matches. The CDR3 DNA follows: TGTGCCAGCTCACCGACGGACGGACAGGGAAGGTTTGGCTACACCTTC. As protein: CASSPTDGQGRFGYTF. Together with reference TRBV18 and TRBJ1-2, the CDR3 gives the full variable domain: NAGVMQNPRHLVRRRGQEARLRCSPMKGHSHVYWYRQLPEEGLKFMVYLQKENIIDESGMPKERFSAEFPKEGPSILRIQQVVRGDSAAYFCASSPTDGQGRFGYTFGSGTRLTVV.

This chain connects TRBV6-5 to TRBJ2-7; the D gene is possibly TRBD1 (5 bases). The V and J ends lost 5 bases and 0 bases respectively, with 14 bases between them. In germline, CDR1 is MNHEY, CDR2 SVGAGI. This CDR3 has 15 residues. CDR3 in DNA: TGTGCCAGCAGTGCAGGGCGCCTCAGCTCCTACGAGCAGTACTTC. Its protein product is CASSAGRLSSYEQYF.

This clone appeared a few times. V is TRBV7-9 and J is TRBJ2-1, with 11 bases lining up with TRBD2. The trim removed 2 bases at V and 4 bases at J, leaving 1 base unmatched. Germline V CDR1 and CDR2: SEHNR, FQNEAQ (reference sequence). This CDR3 is built from 15 residues. For the CDR3, the DNA is TGTGCCAGCAGCTTAACTAGCGGGAGATACAATGAGCAGTTCTTC. Its translation is CASSLTSGRYNEQFF.

This clone was picked up one time. The rearrangement joins TRBV23-1 to TRBJ2-7; D gene unclear. TRBV23-1 is flagged as an ORF with uncertain function. The length of the CDR3 is 14 residues. Trimming cost V 3 bases and J 2 bases, with 11 bases left between them. The DNA for the CDR3 is TGCGCCAGCAGTCACCGGGCGAACGCCTACGAGCAGTACTTC. Amino acid sequence: CASSHRANAYEQYF.

J is TRBJ2-4 and V is TRBV6-1, with 8 nucleotides matching TRBD2. CDR3 length: 12 amino acids. The germline V gene encodes CDR1 MNHNS and CDR2 SASEGT. V lost 7 bases to trimming and J lost 4 bases; unmatched junction nucleotides: 0. This CDR3 is CASTGGKNIQYF. CDR3 nucleotides: TGTGCCAGCACGGGAGGGAAAAACATTCAGTACTTC.

The V and J genes are TRBV9 and TRBJ2-7; no reliable D call. There are 16 residues in the CDR3. V lost 4 bases and J lost 0, with 17 bases in between. Germline V gene sequence: CDR1 SGDLS, CDR2 YYNGEE. CDR3 nucleotide sequence: TGTGCCAGCAGCCCTCGAGGTGATCATAGCTCCTACGAGCAGTACTTC. It specifies CASSPRGDHSSYEQYF.

The chain uses TRBV5-1 and TRBJ2-7, with a possible D match to TRBD2 (5 bases). Germline CDR1 SGHRS, CDR2 YFSETQ. Trimming took 4 bases from V and 7 from J, leaving 18 bases between them. This CDR3 comprises 14 residues. The chain's CDR3 is CASSLWTGSREQYF. The DNA of the CDR3 is TGCGCCAGCAGCCTATGGACGGGGTCGCGGGAGCAGTACTTC.